This T cell receptor (beta chain) came from a study of T cells in women clearing cervical HPV infection. In the study overall: Donors had HPV16-related CIN3 or worse; 2 had invasive cancer.

In regard to this clone: The CDR3 is cut off 3 residues early in the read; its end comes from the germline J gene.

CDR1 is DFQATT and CDR2 is SNEGSKA in the germline V gene (reference sequence). The CDR3 consists of 14 residues. V was shortened by 3 bases and J by 0 bases, with 11 bases between the two germline ends. Sequencing used immunoSEQ multiplex PCR; TCRdb keeps in-frame clones, though not all of them. Its table lists about 32,000 clones. The TCR was taken from a woman between 18 and 75 years old with a cervical HPV16 infection that either progressed to CIN3+ or cleared (not recorded which). This chain uses TRBV20-1 with TRBJ1-1; D gene uncertain. Source material: blood buffy coat. This chain's CDR3 is CSASARVMNTEAFF. The part of the CDR3 DNA that was read is TGCAGTGCTAGTGCCCGGGTGATGAACACTGAA.